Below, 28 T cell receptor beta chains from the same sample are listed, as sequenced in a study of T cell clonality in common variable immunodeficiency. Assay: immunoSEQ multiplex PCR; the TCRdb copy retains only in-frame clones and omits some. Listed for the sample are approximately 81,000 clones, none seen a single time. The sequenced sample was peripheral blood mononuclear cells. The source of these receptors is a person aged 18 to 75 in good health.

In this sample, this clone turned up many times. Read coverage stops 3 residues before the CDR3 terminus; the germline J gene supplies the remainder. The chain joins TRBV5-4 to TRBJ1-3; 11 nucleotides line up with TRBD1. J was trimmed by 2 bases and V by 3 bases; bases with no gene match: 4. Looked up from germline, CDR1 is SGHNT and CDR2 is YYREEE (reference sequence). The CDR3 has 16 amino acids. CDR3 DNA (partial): TGTGCCAGCAGCTCGCCGGGACAGGGGGCTGGAAACACC. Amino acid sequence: CASSSPGQGAGNT. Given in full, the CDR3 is CASSSPGQGAGNTIYF.

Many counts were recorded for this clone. CDR3 DNA, as far as it was read: TGTGCCAGCAGTTCCCAGGGGTACGAG. As protein: CASSSQGYE. The CDR3, in full, reads CASSSQGYEQYF. The chain carries TRBV6-2 or TRBV6-3 and TRBJ2-7, with D perhaps TRBD1 (6 bases). Read sequence stops 3 residues before the CDR3 end, and the germline J gene provides the missing end. V shed 4 bases and J shed 4 bases, with 8 bases lying between them. The CDR3 is 12 amino acids. CDR1 and CDR2 from the germline V gene are MNHEY and SVGEGT.

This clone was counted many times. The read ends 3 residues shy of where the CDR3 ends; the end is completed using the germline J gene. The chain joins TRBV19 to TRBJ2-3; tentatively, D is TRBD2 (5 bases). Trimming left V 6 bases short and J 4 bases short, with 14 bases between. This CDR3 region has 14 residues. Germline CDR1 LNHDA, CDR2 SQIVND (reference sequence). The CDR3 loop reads CASRHGSDSDTQYF. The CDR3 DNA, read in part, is TGTGCCAGTAGACACGGGTCGGACTCAGATACG.

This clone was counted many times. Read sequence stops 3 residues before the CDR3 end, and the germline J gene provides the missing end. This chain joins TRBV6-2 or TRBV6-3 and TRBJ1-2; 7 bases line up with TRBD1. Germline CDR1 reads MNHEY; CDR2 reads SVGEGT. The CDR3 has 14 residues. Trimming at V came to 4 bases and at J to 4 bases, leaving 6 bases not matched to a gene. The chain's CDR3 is CASSSDRDSYGYTF. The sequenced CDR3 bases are TGTGCCAGCAGTTCAGACAGGGATTCCTATGGC.

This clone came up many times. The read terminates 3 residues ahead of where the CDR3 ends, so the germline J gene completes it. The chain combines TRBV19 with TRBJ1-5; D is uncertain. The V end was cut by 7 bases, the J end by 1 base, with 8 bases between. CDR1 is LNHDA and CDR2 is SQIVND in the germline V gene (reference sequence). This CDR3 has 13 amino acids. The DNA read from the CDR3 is TGTGCCAGTATACCAGGAAGCAATCAGCCC. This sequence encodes CASIPGSNQP. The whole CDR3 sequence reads CASIPGSNQPQHF.

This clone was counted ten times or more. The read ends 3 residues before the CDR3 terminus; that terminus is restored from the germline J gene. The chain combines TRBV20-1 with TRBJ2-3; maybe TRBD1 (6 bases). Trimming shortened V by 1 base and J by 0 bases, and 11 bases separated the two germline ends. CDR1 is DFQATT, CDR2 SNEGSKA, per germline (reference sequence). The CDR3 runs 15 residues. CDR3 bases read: TGCAGTGCTAGAGGAGCCAGGGGAAGCACAGATACG. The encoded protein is CSARGARGSTDT. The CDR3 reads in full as CSARGARGSTDTQYF.

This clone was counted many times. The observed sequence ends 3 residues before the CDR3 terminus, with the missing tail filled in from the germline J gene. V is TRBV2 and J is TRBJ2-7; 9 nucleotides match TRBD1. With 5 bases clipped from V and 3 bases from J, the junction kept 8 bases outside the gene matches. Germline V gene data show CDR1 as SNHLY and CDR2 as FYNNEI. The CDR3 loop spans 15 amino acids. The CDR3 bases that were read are TGTGCCAGCAGTCAGCTGACAGGGGGTCTCTACGAG. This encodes CASSQLTGGLYE. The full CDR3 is CASSQLTGGLYEQYF.

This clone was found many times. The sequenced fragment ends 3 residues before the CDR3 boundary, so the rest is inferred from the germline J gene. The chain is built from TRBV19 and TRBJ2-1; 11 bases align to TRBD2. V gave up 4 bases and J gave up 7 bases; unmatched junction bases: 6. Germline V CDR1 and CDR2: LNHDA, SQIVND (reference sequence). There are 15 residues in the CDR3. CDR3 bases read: TGTGCCAGTAGTAGGACACTAGCGGGAGCTAATGAG. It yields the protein CASSRTLAGANE. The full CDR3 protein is CASSRTLAGANEQFF.

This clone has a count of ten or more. CDR3: CASSPETSGSYEQYF. CDR3 bases read: TGCGCCAGCAGCCCCGAGACTAGCGGGAGCTACGAG. This chain uses TRBV5-1 with TRBJ2-7, with 12 bases that match TRBD2. The read finishes 3 residues shy of the CDR3 end, and the germline J gene is used to complete it. Losses at the gene ends were 4 bases for V and 3 bases for J; bases not matched to a gene: 5. This CDR3 region has 15 residues. CDR1 is SGHRS and CDR2 is YFSETQ in the germline V gene.

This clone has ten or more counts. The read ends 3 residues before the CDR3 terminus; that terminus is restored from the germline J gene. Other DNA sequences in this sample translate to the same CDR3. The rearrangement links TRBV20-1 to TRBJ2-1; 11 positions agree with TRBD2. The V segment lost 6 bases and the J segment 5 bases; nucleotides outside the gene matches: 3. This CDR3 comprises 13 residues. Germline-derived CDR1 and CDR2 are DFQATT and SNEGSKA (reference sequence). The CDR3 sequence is CSAPGLADNEQFF. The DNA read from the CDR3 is TGCAGTGCGCCGGGACTAGCGGACAATGAG.

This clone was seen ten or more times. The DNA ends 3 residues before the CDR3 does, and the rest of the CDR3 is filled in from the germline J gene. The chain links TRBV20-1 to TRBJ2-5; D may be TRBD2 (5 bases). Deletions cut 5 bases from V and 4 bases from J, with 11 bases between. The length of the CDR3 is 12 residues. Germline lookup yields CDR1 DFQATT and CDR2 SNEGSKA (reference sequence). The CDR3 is CSAPRRGETQYF. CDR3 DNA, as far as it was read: TGCAGTGCTCCGCGACGGGGAGAGACC.

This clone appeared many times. The CDR3 loop is CASSGPGGGYTF. The sequenced part of the CDR3 DNA is TGTGCCAGCAGCGGGCCAGGGGGCGGC. The rearrangement links TRBV7-6 to TRBJ1-2, with 8 nucleotides matching TRBD1. The missing CDR3 end, 3 residues past where the read stops, is filled in from the germline J gene. The CDR3 extends over 12 amino acids. Germline V gene lookup returns CDR1 SGHVS and CDR2 FNYEAQ.

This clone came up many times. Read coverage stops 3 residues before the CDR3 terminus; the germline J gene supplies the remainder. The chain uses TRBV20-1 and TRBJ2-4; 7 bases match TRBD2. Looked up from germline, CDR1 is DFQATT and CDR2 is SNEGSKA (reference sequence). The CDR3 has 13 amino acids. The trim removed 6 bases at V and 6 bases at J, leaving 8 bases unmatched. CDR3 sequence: CSAIWGGGNIQYF. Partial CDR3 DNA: TGCAGTGCAATCTGGGGCGGGGGAAACATT.

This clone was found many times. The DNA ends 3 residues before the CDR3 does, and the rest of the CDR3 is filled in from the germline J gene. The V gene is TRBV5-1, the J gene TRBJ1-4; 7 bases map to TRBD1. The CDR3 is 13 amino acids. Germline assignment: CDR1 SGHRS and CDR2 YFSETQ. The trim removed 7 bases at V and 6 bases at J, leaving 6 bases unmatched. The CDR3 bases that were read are TGCGCCAGCCGACAGGGTTTTGATGAAAAA. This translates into CASRQGFDEK. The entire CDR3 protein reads CASRQGFDEKLFF.

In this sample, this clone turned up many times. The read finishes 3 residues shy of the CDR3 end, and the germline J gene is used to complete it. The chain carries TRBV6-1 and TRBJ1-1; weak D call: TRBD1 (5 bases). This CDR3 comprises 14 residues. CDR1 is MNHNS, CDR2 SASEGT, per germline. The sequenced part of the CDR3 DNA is TGTGCCAGCAGTGGACGGGACTCTTTTTTTCAA. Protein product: CASSGRDSFFQ. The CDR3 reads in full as CASSGRDSFFQAFF.

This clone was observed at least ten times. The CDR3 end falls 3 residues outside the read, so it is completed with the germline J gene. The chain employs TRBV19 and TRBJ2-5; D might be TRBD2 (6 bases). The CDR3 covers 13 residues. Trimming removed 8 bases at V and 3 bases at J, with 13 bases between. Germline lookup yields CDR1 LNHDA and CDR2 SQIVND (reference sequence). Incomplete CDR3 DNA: TGTGCCAGTCACGGGATAGCGGAAGAGACC. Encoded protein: CASHGIAEET. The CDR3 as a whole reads CASHGIAEETQYF.

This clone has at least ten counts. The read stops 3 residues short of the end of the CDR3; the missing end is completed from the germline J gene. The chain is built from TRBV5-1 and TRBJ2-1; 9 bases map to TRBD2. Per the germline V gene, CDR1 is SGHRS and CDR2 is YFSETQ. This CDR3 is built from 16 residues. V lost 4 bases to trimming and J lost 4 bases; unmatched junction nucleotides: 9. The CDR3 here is CASSGSTSGRYNEQFF. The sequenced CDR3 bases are TGCGCCAGCAGCGGCTCGACGAGCGGGAGGTACAATGAG.

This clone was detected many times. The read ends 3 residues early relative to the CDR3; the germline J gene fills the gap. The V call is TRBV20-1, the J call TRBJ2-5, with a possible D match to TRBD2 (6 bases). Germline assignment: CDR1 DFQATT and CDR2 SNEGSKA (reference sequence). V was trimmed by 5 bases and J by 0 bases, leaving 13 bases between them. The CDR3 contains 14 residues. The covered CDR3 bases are TGCAGTGCTGGGGGGACTTTCTACCAAGAGACC. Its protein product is CSAGGTFYQET. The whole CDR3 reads CSAGGTFYQETQYF.

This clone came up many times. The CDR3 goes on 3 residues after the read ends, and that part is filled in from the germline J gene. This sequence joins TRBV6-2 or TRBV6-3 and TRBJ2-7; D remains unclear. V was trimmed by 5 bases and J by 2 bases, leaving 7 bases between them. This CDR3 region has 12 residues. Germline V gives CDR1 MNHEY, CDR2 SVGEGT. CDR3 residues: CASSPPAYEQYF. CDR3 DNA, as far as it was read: TGTGCCAGCAGTCCCCCCGCCTACGAG.

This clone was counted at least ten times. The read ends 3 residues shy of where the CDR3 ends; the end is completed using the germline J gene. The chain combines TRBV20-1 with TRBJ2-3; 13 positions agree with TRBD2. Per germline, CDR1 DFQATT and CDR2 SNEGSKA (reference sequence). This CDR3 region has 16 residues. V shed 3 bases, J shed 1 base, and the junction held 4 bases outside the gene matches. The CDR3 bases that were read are TGCAGTGCTAGCGGGACTAGCGGGATGCGCACAGATACG. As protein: CSASGTSGMRTDT. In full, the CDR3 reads CSASGTSGMRTDTQYF.

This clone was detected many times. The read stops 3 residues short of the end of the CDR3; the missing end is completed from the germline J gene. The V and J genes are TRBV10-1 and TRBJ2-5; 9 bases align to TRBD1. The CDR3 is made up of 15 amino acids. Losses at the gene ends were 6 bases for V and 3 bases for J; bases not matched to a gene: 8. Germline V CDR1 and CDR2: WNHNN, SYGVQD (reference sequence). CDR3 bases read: TGCGCCAGCAGCCCGGGACAGGGAGTAAAAGAGACC. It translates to CASSPGQGVKET. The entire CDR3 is CASSPGQGVKETQYF.

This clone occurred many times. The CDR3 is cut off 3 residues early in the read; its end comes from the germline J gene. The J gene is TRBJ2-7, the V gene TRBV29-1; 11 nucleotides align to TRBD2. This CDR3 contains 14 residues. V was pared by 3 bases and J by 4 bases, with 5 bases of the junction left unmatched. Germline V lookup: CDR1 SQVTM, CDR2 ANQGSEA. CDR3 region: CSVDQGTSGYEQYF. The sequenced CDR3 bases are TGCAGCGTTGACCAGGGGACTAGCGGATACGAG.

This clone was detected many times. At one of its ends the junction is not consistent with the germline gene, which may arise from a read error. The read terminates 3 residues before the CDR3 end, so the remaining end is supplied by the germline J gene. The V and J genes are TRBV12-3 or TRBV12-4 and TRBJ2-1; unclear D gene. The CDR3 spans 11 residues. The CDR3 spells CASSSFNEQFF. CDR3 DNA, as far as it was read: TGTGCCAGCAGTTCCTTCAATGAG.

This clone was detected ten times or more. CDR3 DNA (partial): TGTGCCAGCAGCCTAGGCACAGGGGAGACAGATACG. This sequence encodes CASSLGTGETDT. The complete CDR3 sequence is CASSLGTGETDTQYF. The J gene is TRBJ2-3, the V gene TRBV7-9, with 7 nucleotides matching TRBD1. The read falls 3 residues short of the CDR3 end, and the missing part is taken from the germline J gene. The germline CDR1 and CDR2 sequences are SEHNR and FQNEAQ (reference sequence). Germline trimming cut 5 bases from V and 3 bases from J; bases unmatched to any gene: 8. The CDR3 runs 15 residues.

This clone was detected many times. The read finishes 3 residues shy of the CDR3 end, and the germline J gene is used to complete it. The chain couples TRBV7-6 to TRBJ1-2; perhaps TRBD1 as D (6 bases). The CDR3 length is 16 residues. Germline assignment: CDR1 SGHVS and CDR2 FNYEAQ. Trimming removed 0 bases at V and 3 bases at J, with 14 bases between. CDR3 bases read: TGTGCCAGCAGCTTAGCTCCTCAGGGGCTAGACTATGGC. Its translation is CASSLAPQGLDYG. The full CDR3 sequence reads CASSLAPQGLDYGYTF.

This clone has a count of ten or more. The CDR3 loop reads CASSQEGQGHYNEQFF. The DNA read from the CDR3 is TGTGCCAGCAGCCAAGAGGGACAGGGACACTACAATGAG. The genes are TRBV3-1 (or the pseudogene TRBV3-2) and TRBJ2-1, with 9 nucleotides matching TRBD1. Coverage ceases 3 residues before the CDR3 finishes, and the germline J gene fills in the end. CDR1 and CDR2 (germline): LGHDT, YNNKEL (reference sequence). J gave up 3 bases and V 0 bases, and 3 bases lay outside the gene matches. The CDR3 length is 16 residues.

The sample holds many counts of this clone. The CDR3: CASSSGLNNEQFF. The CDR3 DNA, read in part, is TGTGCCAGCAGCTCGGGACTAAACAATGAG. The chain joins TRBV7-8 to TRBJ2-1, with 7 positions matching TRBD2. The CDR3 goes on 3 residues after the read ends, and that part is filled in from the germline J gene. The germline CDR1 and CDR2 sequences are SGHVS and FQNEAQ. The CDR3 contains 13 residues. With V trimmed by 4 bases and J by 5 bases, 2 bases remained unmatched.

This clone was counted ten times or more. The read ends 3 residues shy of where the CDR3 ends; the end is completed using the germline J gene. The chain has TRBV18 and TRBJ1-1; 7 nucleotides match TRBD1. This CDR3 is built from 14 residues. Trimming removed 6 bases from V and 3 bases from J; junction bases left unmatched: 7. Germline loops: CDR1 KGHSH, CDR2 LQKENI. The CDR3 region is CASSPLDRDTEAFF. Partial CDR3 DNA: TGTGCCAGCTCCCCCTTAGACAGGGACACTGAA.